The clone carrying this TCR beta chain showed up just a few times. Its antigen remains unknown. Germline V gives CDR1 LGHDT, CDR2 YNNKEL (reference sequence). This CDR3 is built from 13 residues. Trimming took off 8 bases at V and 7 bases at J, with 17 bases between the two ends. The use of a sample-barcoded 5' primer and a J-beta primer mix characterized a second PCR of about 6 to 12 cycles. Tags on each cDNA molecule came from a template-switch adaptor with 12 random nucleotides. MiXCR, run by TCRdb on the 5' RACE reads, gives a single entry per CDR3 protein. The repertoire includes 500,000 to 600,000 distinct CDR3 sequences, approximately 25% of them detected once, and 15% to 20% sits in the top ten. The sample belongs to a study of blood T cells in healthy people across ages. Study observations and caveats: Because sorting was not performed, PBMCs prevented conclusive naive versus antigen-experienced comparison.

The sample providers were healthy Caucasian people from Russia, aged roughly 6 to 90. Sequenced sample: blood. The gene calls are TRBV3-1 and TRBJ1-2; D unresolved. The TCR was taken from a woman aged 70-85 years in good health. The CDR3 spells CASRGVPAGGYTF. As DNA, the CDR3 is TGTGCCAGCCGGGGAGTCCCGGCGGGTGGCTACACCTTC.